The present T cell receptor (beta chain) was sequenced within a study of blood T cell repertoires in COVID-19. Across the whole study: The United States, Italy and Spain were the sources of the acute and convalescent COVID-19 samples. T cells, B-cell-depleted T cells, or PBMCs provided the cDNA or gDNA that served as material.

CDR3 length: 16 amino acids. CDR1 and CDR2 (germline): SGHVS, FNYEAQ. J lost 5 bases, V lost 0 bases, and 7 bases had no gene match. Original processing notes: For nucleated cells, counts were estimated from reference gene primer amplification. Libraries were prepared by immunoSEQ multiplex PCR; TCRdb keeps only in-frame clonotypes and omits some of them. The DNA gave D and trimming, while V, J and clone size come from that table. The sample lists hundreds of thousands of clones, around four fifths occurring once. This receptor was obtained from a man aged 25 to 45 with active or convalescent COVID-19. The sequenced material came from peripheral blood. The chain has TRBV7-6 and TRBJ2-1, with 7 bases lining up with TRBD2. In DNA, the CDR3 is TGTGCCAGCAGCTTAGCAGGGAGGGACCGAAACAATGAGCAGTTCTTC. This codes for CASSLAGRDRNNEQFF.